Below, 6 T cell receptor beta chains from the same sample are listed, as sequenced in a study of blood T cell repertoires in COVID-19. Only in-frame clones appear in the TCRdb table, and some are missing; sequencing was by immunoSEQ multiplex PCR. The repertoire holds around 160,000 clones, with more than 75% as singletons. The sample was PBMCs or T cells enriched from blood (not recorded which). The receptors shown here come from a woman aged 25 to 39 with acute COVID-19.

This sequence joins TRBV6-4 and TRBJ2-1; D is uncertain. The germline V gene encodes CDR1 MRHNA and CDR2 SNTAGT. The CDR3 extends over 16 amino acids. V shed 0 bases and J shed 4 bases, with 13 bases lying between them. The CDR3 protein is CASSDSAVAEYNEQFF. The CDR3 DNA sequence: TGTGCCAGCAGTGACTCGGCGGTAGCCGAATACAATGAGCAGTTCTTC.

The CDR3 DNA follows: TGTGCCAGCAGTCAGGGGATGAACACTGAAGCTTTCTTT. Its protein is CASSQGMNTEAFF. The gene calls are TRBV28 and TRBJ1-1; maybe TRBD1 (6 bases). Germline assignment: CDR1 MDHEN and CDR2 SYDVKM. Trimming cost V 5 bases and J 0 bases, with 7 bases left between them. The CDR3 extends over 13 amino acids.

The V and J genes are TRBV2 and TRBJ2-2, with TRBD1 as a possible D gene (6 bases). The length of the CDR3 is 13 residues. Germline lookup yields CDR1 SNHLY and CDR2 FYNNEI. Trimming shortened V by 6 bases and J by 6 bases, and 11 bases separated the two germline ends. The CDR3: CASSKSGAGELFF. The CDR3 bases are TGTGCCAGCAGCAAATCAGGGGCCGGGGAGCTGTTTTTT.

The CDR3, as DNA: TGTGCCATCGCACAGGGGAAGAAGAACAGTTACGAGCAGTACTTC. Translating gives CAIAQGKKNSYEQYF. The J gene is TRBJ2-7, the V gene TRBV25-1; 7 bases agree with TRBD1. The CDR3 runs 15 residues. Losses at the gene ends were 10 bases for V and 4 bases for J; bases not matched to a gene: 16. Per germline, CDR1 MGHDK and CDR2 SYGVNS.

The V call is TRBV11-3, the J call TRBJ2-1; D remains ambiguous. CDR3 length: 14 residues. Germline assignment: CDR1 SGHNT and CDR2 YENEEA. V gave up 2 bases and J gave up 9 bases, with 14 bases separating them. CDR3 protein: CASSLSQTPAEQFF. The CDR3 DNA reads TGTGCCAGCAGCTTATCACAGACCCCCGCTGAGCAGTTCTTC.

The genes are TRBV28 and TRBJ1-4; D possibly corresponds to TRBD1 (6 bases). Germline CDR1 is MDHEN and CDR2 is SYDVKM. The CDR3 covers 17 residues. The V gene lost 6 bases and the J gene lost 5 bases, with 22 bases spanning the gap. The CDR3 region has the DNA TGTGCCAGCAGCAGCAAAGGGGGGGGTAACAGGAATGAAAAACTGTTTTTT. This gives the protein CASSSKGGGNRNEKLFF.